The entry that follows covers one T cell receptor beta chain sequence. The sample originates from a study of blood T cell repertoires in COVID-19. The CDR3 runs 13 residues. V lost 6 bases to trimming and J lost 5 bases; unmatched junction nucleotides: 6. The germline gives CDR1 MNHEY, CDR2 SVGAGI. Authors' processing steps: Nucleated cell number was recorded as an estimate derived from reference gene primer amplification. The repertoire was sequenced with immunoSEQ multiplex PCR; TCRdb's copy has only in-frame clones and lacks some. That table is the source of V, J and clone size, and D and trimming were worked out from the DNA. The sample includes just over 250,000 clones, roughly 88% of them seen just once.

The chain links TRBV6-5 to TRBJ2-7; TRBD1 agrees at 8 bases. This TCR was recovered from a woman in her 70s with COVID-19, enrolled during active disease. The sample taken for sequencing was peripheral blood. The CDR3 spells CASRTGQVHEQYF. The DNA of the CDR3 is TGTGCCAGCAGAACGGGACAGGTCCACGAGCAGTACTTC.